These T cell receptor beta chains were read from a single sample in a study of OX40 agonist ivuxolimab in advanced cancers. The repertoire was sequenced with immunoSEQ multiplex PCR; TCRdb's copy has only in-frame clones and lacks some. The sample has 60,000 or so clones; 92% are singletons. Material: CD4+ or CD8+ T cells sorted from blood, obtained in a trial of the OX40 agonist ivuxolimab. The receptor source for this set is an adult with an advanced solid tumor such as melanoma, head and neck, liver or kidney cancer. CDR3s include the opening cysteine and the closing phenylalanine or tryptophan. The D gene is left open where the match is weak. Only some rows state a clone size, as once, few, many or a class for expanded clones.

abundance: NA; j_gene: TRBJ1-1; len: 13; d_gene: TRBD1; v_gene: TRBV28; CDR3nt: TGTGCCAGCAGTCCTGGGACAGGGATTGAAGCTTTCTTT; CDR3aa: CASSPGTGIEAFF
abundance: NA; j_gene: TRBJ1-5; len: 17; d_gene: NA; v_gene: TRBV15; CDR3nt: TGTGCCACCAGTTCACAAGGACAGTCACAGCCTAATCAGCCCCAGCATTTT; CDR3aa: CATSSQGQSQPNQPQHF
abundance: NA; j_gene: TRBJ1-1; len: 14; d_gene: NA; v_gene: TRBV5-6; CDR3nt: TGTGCCAGCAGTTCATTAGGGGTCGGAACTGAAGCTTTCTTT; CDR3aa: CASSSLGVGTEAFF
abundance: NA; j_gene: TRBJ2-7; len: 16; d_gene: NA; v_gene: TRBV25-1; CDR3nt: TGTGCCAGCAGTGAATCGAGTACAGGGAGCTCCTACGAGCAGTACTTC; CDR3aa: CASSESSTGSSYEQYF
abundance: once; j_gene: TRBJ1-5; len: 16; d_gene: NA; v_gene: TRBV4-2; CDR3nt: TGTGCCAGCAGCCCAAGGGGGGGGGATCGCAATCAGCCCCAGCATTTT; CDR3aa: CASSPRGGDRNQPQHF
abundance: NA; j_gene: TRBJ2-7; len: 15; d_gene: NA; v_gene: TRBV4-3; CDR3nt: TGCGCCAGCAGCCAATTTGCACAGGGAACCTACGAGCAGTACTTC; CDR3aa: CASSQFAQGTYEQYF
abundance: NA; j_gene: TRBJ2-7; len: 14; d_gene: NA; v_gene: TRBV13; CDR3nt: TGTGCCAGCAGCTTAGGCCTTCAGGGCTACGAGCAGTACTTC; CDR3aa: CASSLGLQGYEQYF
abundance: NA; j_gene: TRBJ2-5; len: 14; d_gene: TRBD2; v_gene: TRBV6-1; CDR3nt: TGTGCCAGCAGACAAGCGGGGCTCCTTGAGACCCAGTACTTC; CDR3aa: CASRQAGLLETQYF
abundance: NA; j_gene: TRBJ2-3; len: 14; d_gene: NA; v_gene: TRBV27; CDR3nt: TGTGCCAGCAGCGCGACATTAAGCACAGATACGCAGTATTTT; CDR3aa: CASSATLSTDTQYF
abundance: NA; j_gene: TRBJ1-5; len: 17; d_gene: NA; v_gene: TRBV19; CDR3nt: TGTGCCAGTAGTATAGCTGTTCTATCCTATAGCAATCAGCCCCAGCATTTT; CDR3aa: CASSIAVLSYSNQPQHF
abundance: NA; j_gene: TRBJ2-5; len: 15; d_gene: TRBD1; v_gene: TRBV19; CDR3nt: TGTGCCAGTAGTAGCCCCCGGACAGGCCAAGAGACCCAGTACTTC; CDR3aa: CASSSPRTGQETQYF
abundance: NA; j_gene: TRBJ1-2; len: 13; d_gene: NA; v_gene: TRBV5-4; CDR3nt: TGTGCCAGCAGCTCGCCCTCCAGGGATGGCTACACCTTC; CDR3aa: CASSSPSRDGYTF
abundance: NA; j_gene: TRBJ2-3; len: 17; d_gene: NA; v_gene: TRBV10-2; CDR3nt: TGCGCCAGCAGTGAGCTATCGGGTCTTAGAGGGTCAGATACGCAGTATTTT; CDR3aa: CASSELSGLRGSDTQYF
abundance: NA; j_gene: TRBJ1-5; len: 15; d_gene: NA; v_gene: TRBV6-6; CDR3nt: TGTGCCAGCAGTCCACCTGGACATTACAATCAGCCCCAGCATTTT; CDR3aa: CASSPPGHYNQPQHF
abundance: NA; j_gene: TRBJ2-3; len: 16; d_gene: TRBD2; v_gene: TRBV9; CDR3nt: TGTGCCAGCAGCGTAGTCGCTAGCGGGTATACAGATACGCAGTATTTT; CDR3aa: CASSVVASGYTDTQYF
abundance: once; j_gene: TRBJ2-3; len: 14; d_gene: NA; v_gene: TRBV27; CDR3nt: TGTGCCAGCAGCATAGGGGCGGGCACAGATACGCAGTATTTT; CDR3aa: CASSIGAGTDTQYF
abundance: NA; j_gene: TRBJ1-4; len: 14; d_gene: NA; v_gene: TRBV4-2; CDR3nt: TGTGCCAGCAGCCAAGAATGGGTCAATGAAAAACTGTTTTTT; CDR3aa: CASSQEWVNEKLFF
abundance: NA; j_gene: TRBJ2-1; len: 13; d_gene: NA; v_gene: TRBV4-1; CDR3nt: TGCGCCAGCAGCCCGAGCGGAGTGAATGAGCAGTTCTTC; CDR3aa: CASSPSGVNEQFF
abundance: NA; j_gene: TRBJ1-5; len: 17; d_gene: NA; v_gene: TRBV4-2; CDR3nt: TGTGCCAGCAGCCAAGATTGGGGGATTACACACGATCAGCCCCAGCATTTT; CDR3aa: CASSQDWGITHDQPQHF
abundance: NA; j_gene: TRBJ2-1; len: 16; d_gene: TRBD2; v_gene: TRBV29-1; CDR3nt: TGCAGCGTTGAAGCCCCGGGGGGATCGTTGTTCGATGAGCAGTTCTTC; CDR3aa: CSVEAPGGSLFDEQFF
abundance: once; j_gene: TRBJ2-7; len: 14; d_gene: NA; v_gene: TRBV4-2; CDR3nt: TGTGCCAGCAGCCAAATGGGGGTCGGCTACGAGCAGTACTTC; CDR3aa: CASSQMGVGYEQYF
abundance: NA; j_gene: TRBJ1-5; len: 14; d_gene: NA; v_gene: TRBV28; CDR3nt: TGTGCCAGCAACCCCAGGGGAAGATTTCAGCCCCAGCATTTT; CDR3aa: CASNPRGRFQPQHF
abundance: once; j_gene: TRBJ2-3; len: 15; d_gene: NA; v_gene: TRBV18; CDR3nt: TGTGCCAGCTCATTACCTAGGGGGGGCACAGATACGCAGTATTTT; CDR3aa: CASSLPRGGTDTQYF
abundance: few; j_gene: TRBJ1-1; len: 12; d_gene: NA; v_gene: TRBV25-1; CDR3nt: TGTGCCAGCAATAACATGAACACTGAAGCTTTCTTT; CDR3aa: CASNNMNTEAFF
abundance: few; j_gene: TRBJ1-5; len: 14; d_gene: NA; v_gene: TRBV2; CDR3nt: TGTGCCAGCAGATCCGGGACATATAATCAGCCCCAGCATTTT; CDR3aa: CASRSGTYNQPQHF
abundance: NA; j_gene: TRBJ1-5; len: 15; d_gene: NA; v_gene: TRBV27; CDR3nt: TGTGCCAGCAGGCCCCAGGCGGGGGCCTTGCAGCCCCAGCATTTT; CDR3aa: CASRPQAGALQPQHF
abundance: once; j_gene: TRBJ2-2; len: 13; d_gene: NA; v_gene: TRBV4-3; CDR3nt: TGCGCCAGCAGCCAGACGAACACCGGGGAGCTGTTTTTT; CDR3aa: CASSQTNTGELFF
abundance: NA; j_gene: TRBJ2-4; len: 13; d_gene: NA; v_gene: TRBV13; CDR3nt: TGTGCCAGCAGCTTAACGCCCAAAAACATTCAGTACTTC; CDR3aa: CASSLTPKNIQYF
abundance: NA; j_gene: TRBJ1-1; len: 16; d_gene: NA; v_gene: TRBV28; CDR3nt: TGTGCCAGCACCCTAGACCCCGGTTTGGAGAACACTGAAGCTTTCTTT; CDR3aa: CASTLDPGLENTEAFF
abundance: few; j_gene: TRBJ2-2; len: 14; d_gene: NA; v_gene: TRBV27; CDR3nt: TGTGCCAGCAGTTTACAGGACCCAACCGGGGAGCTGTTTTTT; CDR3aa: CASSLQDPTGELFF
abundance: NA; j_gene: TRBJ1-2; len: 13; d_gene: NA; v_gene: TRBV28; CDR3nt: TGTGCCAGCATCTCAGGGAGATTTTATGGCTACACCTTC; CDR3aa: CASISGRFYGYTF
abundance: NA; j_gene: TRBJ1-1; len: 14; d_gene: TRBD1; v_gene: TRBV30; CDR3nt: TGTGCCTGGAGTGTCGGGCAGGGGGCATCTGAAGCTTTCTTT; CDR3aa: CAWSVGQGASEAFF
abundance: NA; j_gene: TRBJ2-7; len: 11; d_gene: NA; v_gene: TRBV7-9; CDR3nt: TGTGCCAGCAGCGCTCGGAGCGAGCAGTACTTC; CDR3aa: CASSARSEQYF
abundance: NA; j_gene: TRBJ2-1; len: 18; d_gene: TRBD2; v_gene: TRBV19; CDR3nt: TGTGCCAGTAGTATAGAAGACACTAGCGCCTATATAGTCGATGAGCAGTTCTTC; CDR3aa: CASSIEDTSAYIVDEQFF
abundance: NA; j_gene: TRBJ2-3; len: 14; d_gene: TRBD2; v_gene: TRBV2; CDR3nt: TGTGCCAGCAGTGAAGCGCGGGGGGCTAATACGCAGTATTTT; CDR3aa: CASSEARGANTQYF
abundance: NA; j_gene: TRBJ2-3; len: 14; d_gene: NA; v_gene: TRBV7-6; CDR3nt: TGTGCCAGCAGCTTACTCATTAGCACAGATACGCAGTATTTT; CDR3aa: CASSLLISTDTQYF
abundance: NA; j_gene: TRBJ2-3; len: 15; d_gene: NA; v_gene: TRBV4-2; CDR3nt: TGTGCCAGCAGCCAAGACCACGGGCCCACAGATACGCAGTATTTT; CDR3aa: CASSQDHGPTDTQYF
abundance: NA; j_gene: TRBJ2-3; len: 13; d_gene: NA; v_gene: TRBV7-2; CDR3nt: TGTGCCAGCAGCTTATTTGGCACAGATACGCAGTATTTT; CDR3aa: CASSLFGTDTQYF
abundance: NA; j_gene: TRBJ2-1; len: 15; d_gene: TRBD2; v_gene: TRBV30; CDR3nt: TGTGCCTGGAGAGGCCCGGGACTAGCGGCCAATGAGCAGTTCTTC; CDR3aa: CAWRGPGLAANEQFF
abundance: NA; j_gene: TRBJ1-5; len: 13; d_gene: NA; v_gene: TRBV28; CDR3nt: TGTGCCAGCATAGGCAGGGGCATTCAGCCCCAGCATTTT; CDR3aa: CASIGRGIQPQHF
abundance: NA; j_gene: TRBJ1-2; len: 14; d_gene: TRBD1; v_gene: TRBV28; CDR3nt: TGTGCCAGCAGTGTAGAGGGCAGGGGGCAAGGCTACACCTTC; CDR3aa: CASSVEGRGQGYTF
abundance: NA; j_gene: TRBJ2-1; len: 15; d_gene: NA; v_gene: TRBV30; CDR3nt: TGTGCCTGGAGTGTACGGGGGCCTTTCATCAATGAGCAGTTCTTC; CDR3aa: CAWSVRGPFINEQFF
abundance: NA; j_gene: TRBJ1-3; len: 17; d_gene: NA; v_gene: TRBV30; CDR3nt: TGTGCCTGGAGCCCAGACCCCACCAAGGGATGGGGAAACACCATATATTTT; CDR3aa: CAWSPDPTKGWGNTIYF
abundance: NA; j_gene: TRBJ1-1; len: 12; d_gene: NA; v_gene: TRBV6-5; CDR3nt: TGTGCCAGCAGTTACTCTCCGACTGAAGCTTTCTTT; CDR3aa: CASSYSPTEAFF
abundance: once; j_gene: TRBJ1-5; len: 16; d_gene: TRBD1; v_gene: TRBV2; CDR3nt: TGTGCCAGCAGTCCACAAGGGGACAGGGGGAGTCAGCCCCAGCATTTT; CDR3aa: CASSPQGDRGSQPQHF